This note documents a single T cell receptor beta chain sequence. What this receptor recognizes is not known. No clone much larger than this one lies a single base away; base qualities are absent. The donors were healthy, HIV-negative adults with no recently reported acute infections or vaccinations. Every donor was a Caucasian adult living in Nashville, Tennessee, USA. CD4+ T cells were enriched through magnetic negative selection, after which naive cells were positively selected on CD45RA and the remaining negative fraction served as the memory subset. After blood collection by leukapheresis, PBMCs were isolated using Ficoll-Histopaque density gradient centrifugation and then cryopreserved in the vapor phase of liquid nitrogen. Analytical flow cytometry was used to check the purity and quantity of each magnetically sorted T cell population. From each sorted fraction, genomic DNA was isolated and quantified by UV absorbance on a Nanodrop 2000c.

V and J are truncated by 4 bases and 7 bases respectively, leaving an intervening sequence of 8 bases. CDR3 length: 13 amino acids, cysteine to phenylalanine. CDR3 DNA only is kept here, 39 bases in frame from base 1. The germline V gene (reference sequence) specifies LNHDA as CDR1 and SQIVND as CDR2. Using the deep immunoSEQ assay, TCR CDR3 regions were amplified from genomic DNA by multiplex PCR. Extracted genomic DNA from each cell subset was spread evenly across all wells of several immunoSEQ 96-well plates, with each plate serving as a replicate. Each replicate PCR for sorted subsets received 200 ng genomic DNA, equal to about 30,000 T cell genomes. Purified libraries were measured with a Qubit 3.0 fluorometer, size-checked on a Bioanalyzer 2100, and measured again with the KAPA Library Quantification kit. Each immunoSEQ 96-well plate was sequenced on its own single-read 150-cycle Illumina NextSeq 550 flow cell. As for the authors' bioinformatics: The immunoSEQ output contained only junctional sequences without quality scores, so filtering could not match that applied to full-length reads. To assign V/J genes and CDR3, sequences were annotated using PyIR, a Python wrapper for IgBLAST v1.9, with IMGT germline references. Reads with weak V/J assignments (E-value above 1e-6), missing CDR3, stop codons, out-of-frame junctions, or ambiguous translated residues were removed. V3J clonotypes were defined as sequences sharing an identical inferred V gene, J gene, and CDR3 amino acid sequence. To compute the percentage overlap between repertoires, the number of shared unique clonotypes was divided by the size of the smaller repertoire. Three approaches were used to assess repertoire richness: RTK rarefaction, the Chao1 estimator, and Recon v2.1 estimates of unobserved clonotypes. Generation probabilities for all TCRbeta clonotypes obtained by the gDNA method from a handful of donors were computed using OLGA. The clones in this table, taken by TCRdb from immuneACCESS, are in-frame only. Not every clone is retained; where verified, under half of the shortfall comes from an unresolved V gene, and the cause of the rest is unknown. Clonal size and the V and J genes are those of that table, whereas D and trimming came from the DNA. The sample table holds approximately 500,000 clones, of which almost 97% were seen once. About 0.054% of the sample comes from the top ten.

This sample stems from a study of shared clonotypes between healthy human individuals (dated by TCRdb to the early 2020s). At the level of the whole study: The cohort comprised a couple of women and a few men aged 18 to 49 years. For each donor, three plates each were used for CD4 naive and CD4 memory, two plates were used for CD8 naive, and one plate was used for CD8 memory. Each donor's leukapheresis produced roughly between about 0.9 and 9.5 billion PBMCs. Different laboratories and diverse techniques were used to prepare libraries and sequence TCR repertoires, to increase sequencing depth and limit assay-specific biases. To estimate repertoire size and how much clonotypes are shared between individuals, the study performed deep sequencing of blood TCR repertoires from roughly five healthy adults. Study-wide conclusions, independent of this receptor: Even with the large sequencing depth, rarefaction of the sorted-subset datasets indicated that sequencing was incomplete. Pairwise subsampling led to the expectation that sequencing depth would affect the degree of clonotype sharing among donors. Clonotypes shared by all four sorted-subset donors showed higher generation probabilities than non-shared clonotypes. Because the study included only a small number of donors, the genetic and exposure-history diversity represented was limited. Sampling was restricted to blood, and TCR repertoires in tissue are likely to differ from TCR repertoires in blood. Naive subsets generally had larger estimated clonotype richness than memory subsets did. Sharing across four donors was observed for around 5% of naive CD4, over 3% of naive CD8, 2% to 2.5% of memory CD4, and less than 0.45% of memory CD8 clonotypes.

This chain joins TRBV19 to TRBJ1-6; the D gene lacks a confident call. This clonotype was obtained from a woman aged 25 to 39 in good health. Specimen: naive CD4+ T cells sorted from blood. The cell subset or site label for this specimen denotes: CD45RA+ positively selected. The DNA reads TGTGCCAGTAGTAGGCAGACCAATTCACCCCTCCACTTT. It is translated as CASSRQTNSPLHF.